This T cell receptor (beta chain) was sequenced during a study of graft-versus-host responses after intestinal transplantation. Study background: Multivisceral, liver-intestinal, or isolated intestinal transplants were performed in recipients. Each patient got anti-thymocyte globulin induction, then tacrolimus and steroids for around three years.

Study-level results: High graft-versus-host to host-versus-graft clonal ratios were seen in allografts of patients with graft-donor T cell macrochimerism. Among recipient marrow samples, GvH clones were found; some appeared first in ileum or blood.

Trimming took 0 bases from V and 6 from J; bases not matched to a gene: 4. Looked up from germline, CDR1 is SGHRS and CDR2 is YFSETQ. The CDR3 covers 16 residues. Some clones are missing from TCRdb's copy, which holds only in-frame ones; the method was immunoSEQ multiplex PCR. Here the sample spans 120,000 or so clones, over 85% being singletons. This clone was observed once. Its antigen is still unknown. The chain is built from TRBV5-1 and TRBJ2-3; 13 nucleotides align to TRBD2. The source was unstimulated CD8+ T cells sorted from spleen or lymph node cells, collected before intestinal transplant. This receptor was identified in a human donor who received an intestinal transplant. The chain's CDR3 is CASSLGTSGSADTQYF. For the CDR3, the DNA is TGCGCCAGCAGCTTGGGGACTAGCGGGAGCGCGGATACGCAGTATTTT.